The 12 T cell receptor beta chains below were found in one sample sequenced in a study of blood T cell repertoires in COVID-19. This table comes from immunoSEQ multiplex PCR, and its TCRdb copy is limited to in-frame clones, with some not included. Among about 220,000 clones listed, roughly 85% were seen once. Material for sequencing was peripheral blood. The receptors shown here come from a woman in her thirties or forties with active or convalescent COVID-19.

This rearrangement joins TRBV27 to TRBJ2-7; 10 bases are a match to TRBD2. The J segment lost 5 bases and the V segment lost 4 bases, leaving 11 bases of the junction unmatched. CDR3 size: 16 residues. Germline V gene data show CDR1 as MNHEY and CDR2 as SMNVEV (reference sequence). The CDR3, as DNA: TGTGCCAGCAGTTCCCCGGAACTAGCGGGAAACGACGAGCAGTACTTC. Protein product: CASSSPELAGNDEQYF.

This clone came up a few times. This chain joins TRBV3-1 (or the pseudogene TRBV3-2) and TRBJ2-1, with 12 bases lining up with TRBD2. From germline, CDR1 is LGHDT and CDR2 YNNKEL (reference sequence). The CDR3 is 15 amino acids. V was clipped by 1 base and J by 10 bases; unmatched bases: 5. CDR3 coding DNA: TGTGCCAGCAGCCAAGGGCTAGCGGGAGGGCCAGAGCAGTTCTTC. It is translated as CASSQGLAGGPEQFF.

This chain uses TRBV6-5 with TRBJ2-7; TRBD1 aligns across 7 bases. The CDR3 is 13 amino acids. After removal of 11 bases from V and 0 bases from J, the junction contained 7 bases not matched to a gene. CDR1 MNHEY and CDR2 SVGAGI come from the germline V gene. This CDR3 reads CAVRDRSSYEQYF. In nucleotides, the CDR3 is TGTGCCGTTCGGGACAGAAGCTCCTACGAGCAGTACTTC.

The chain couples TRBV6-6 to TRBJ1-2; 8 bases agree with TRBD1. The CDR3 is 14 residues long. Trimming at V came to 5 bases and at J to 1 base, leaving 3 bases not matched to a gene. CDR1 and CDR2 (germline): MNHNY, SVGAGI (reference sequence). The CDR3 is CASSNRGINYGYTF. Written as DNA, the CDR3 is TGTGCCAGCAGTAACAGGGGGATTAACTATGGCTACACCTTC.

This clone was detected only a few times. V gene TRBV4-1 combines with J gene TRBJ2-5, with D tentatively TRBD2 (5 bases). From germline, CDR1 is MGHRA and CDR2 YSYEKL. The V end lost 4 bases, the J end lost 5 bases, and 14 bases lay between the germline ends. The CDR3 has 14 amino acids. CDR3 sequence: CASSPWELSETQYF. CDR3 nucleotide sequence: TGCGCCAGCAGCCCGTGGGAGCTCTCGGAGACCCAGTACTTC.

The chain links TRBV7-9 to TRBJ2-5; 14 bases align to TRBD2. Looked up from germline, CDR1 is SEHNR and CDR2 is FQNEAQ (reference sequence). The CDR3 extends over 18 amino acids. V was clipped by 5 bases and J by 5 bases; unmatched bases: 13. The CDR3 nucleotides are TGTGCCAGCAGCGCCGGACTAGCGGGGGGTGCGCTCACGGAGACCCAGTACTTC. Its protein is CASSAGLAGGALTETQYF.

About this clone: The sample holds other DNA sequences that translate to the same CDR3. The chain carries TRBV7-9 and TRBJ1-6; 8 bases fit TRBD1. Per germline, CDR1 SEHNR and CDR2 FQNEAQ (reference sequence). This CDR3 region has 14 residues. Trimming at V came to 4 bases and at J to 9 bases, leaving 5 bases not matched to a gene. CDR3 nucleotide sequence: TGTGCCAGCAGCTCTGGACAGGGCAGTTCACCCCTCCACTTT. Protein sequence: CASSSGQGSSPLHF.

This clone was detected only once. The chain couples TRBV5-6 to TRBJ1-1; no clear D gene. The CDR3 has 13 amino acids. Germline V gene lookup returns CDR1 SGHDT and CDR2 YYEEEE. V was shortened by 4 bases and J by 6 bases, with 13 bases between the two germline ends. CDR3 protein: CASSRKNGAEAFF. The CDR3, as DNA: TGTGCCAGCAGCAGAAAGAATGGAGCTGAAGCTTTCTTT. The full variable domain, with the rest looked up from reference TRBV5-6 and TRBJ1-1, is DAGVTQSPTHLIKTRGQQVTLRCSPKSGHDTVSWYQQALGQGPQFIFQYYEEEERQRGNFPDRFSGHQFPNYSSELNVNALLLGDSALYLCASSRKNGAEAFFGQGTRLTVV.

The chain uses TRBV4-3 and TRBJ1-1, with D possibly TRBD1 on 5 matching bases. CDR3 length: 16 residues. CDR1 and CDR2 (germline): LGHNA, YSLEER. Trimming removed 1 base at V and 4 bases at J, with 16 bases between. CDR3 loop: CASSQVPGKVGTEAFF. The CDR3 DNA sequence: TGCGCCAGCAGCCAAGTGCCAGGGAAAGTCGGCACTGAAGCTTTCTTT.

The chain recombines TRBV11-2 with TRBJ2-1; 9 nucleotides align to TRBD2. The J segment lost 6 bases and the V segment lost 5 bases, leaving 11 bases of the junction unmatched. The germline gives CDR1 SGHAT, CDR2 FQNNGV. The CDR3 runs to 16 residues. In DNA, the CDR3 is TGTGCCAGCAGCGCCCTTTGGGGCGGGGGGGTCAATGAGCAGTTCTTC. As protein: CASSALWGGGVNEQFF.

This rearrangement joins TRBV7-2 to TRBJ2-5; D perhaps matches TRBD2 (5 bases). Germline V CDR1 and CDR2: SGHTA, FQGNSA. The ends were cut back, 5 bases at V and 5 bases at J, with 6 bases in the middle. The CDR3 runs 11 residues. As DNA, the CDR3 is TGTGCCAGCAGCCCGGGGGAGACCCAGTACTTC. This gives the protein CASSPGETQYF.

This clone was seen once. The rearrangement uses TRBV19 and TRBJ1-3; perhaps TRBD1 as D (6 bases). V dropped 5 bases and J dropped 0 bases, with 14 bases sitting between them. This CDR3 has 16 residues. From germline, CDR1 is LNHDA and CDR2 SQIVND (reference sequence). The DNA of the CDR3 is TGTGCCAGTAGTCCAGGGCACAGGGCCTCTGGAAACACCATATATTTT. Its protein product is CASSPGHRASGNTIYF.